This entry concerns a single T cell receptor (beta chain). Its antigen is currently unknown. This entry is derived from a study of human T cells and chemical hapten exposure. Study-level points and caveats: Counts of expanded TCRs at PT1 were positively correlated with patch test score. After DPC sensitization, TCRs above 1 in 1000 frequency showed no change.

TCRdb re-called the RACE reads with MiXCR, one entry per CDR3 protein. Found here are fewer than 200,000 distinct CDR3 sequences, under 35% of them singletons; the top ten hold just under 3%. CDR3 length: 11 residues. The trim removed 3 bases at V and 12 bases at J, leaving 3 bases unmatched. Germline-derived CDR1 and CDR2 are MDHEN and SYDVKM. Indicated time point: pre-sensitization, week 0. As to treatment: therapeutic diphenylcyclopropenone sensitization with weekly scalp DPC. The source was whole blood, collected in connection with sensitization to the hapten diphenylcyclopropenone (DPC). The chain employs TRBV28 and TRBJ1-2; 8 nucleotides align to TRBD1. The source of this sequence is a woman aged 25 to 39 with alopecia areata. Some clones in this sample may be carry-over from other donors' samples. The CDR3 DNA follows: TGTGCCAGCAGTTTTCGGACAGGGAACACCTTC. Amino acids: CASSFRTGNTF.